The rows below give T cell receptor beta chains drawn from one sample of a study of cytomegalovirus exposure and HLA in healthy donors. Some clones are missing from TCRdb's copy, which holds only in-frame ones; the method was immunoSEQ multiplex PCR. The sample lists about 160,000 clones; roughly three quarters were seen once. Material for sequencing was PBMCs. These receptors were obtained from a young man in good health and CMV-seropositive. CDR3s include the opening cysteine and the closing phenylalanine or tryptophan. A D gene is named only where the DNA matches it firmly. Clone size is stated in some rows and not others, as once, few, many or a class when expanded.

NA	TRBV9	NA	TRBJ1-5	CASSGAGVWQPQHF	TGTGCCAGCAGCGGAGCAGGGGTTTGGCAGCCCCAGCATTTT
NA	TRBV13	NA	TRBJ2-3	CASSLGSLGGDTQYF	TGTGCCAGCAGCTTAGGTTCCCTGGGAGGTGATACGCAGTATTTT
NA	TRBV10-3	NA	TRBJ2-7	CAIRPPGAVHEQYF	TGTGCCATCAGGCCACCGGGAGCGGTCCACGAGCAGTACTTC
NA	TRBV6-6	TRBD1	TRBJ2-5	CASDHRGALETQYF	TGTGCCAGCGACCACAGGGGGGCTCTGGAGACCCAGTACTTC
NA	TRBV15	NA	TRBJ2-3	CATSRDPSTRRRTDTQYF	TGTGCCACCAGCAGAGATCCTTCGACCCGGAGAAGGACAGATACGCAGTATTTT
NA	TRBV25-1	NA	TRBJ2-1	CASSDGRRDEQFF	TGTGCCAGCAGTGATGGTCGGAGGGATGAGCAGTTCTTC
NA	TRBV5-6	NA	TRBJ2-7	CASSQGAEQYF	TGTGCCAGCAGCCAGGGCGCCGAGCAGTACTTC
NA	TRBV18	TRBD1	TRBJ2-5	CASSRPGTGEETQYF	TGTGCCAGCTCAAGACCCGGGACAGGGGAAGAGACCCAGTACTTC
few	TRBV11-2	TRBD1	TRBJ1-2	CASSFGTGGYGYTF	TGTGCCAGCAGCTTTGGGACAGGGGGCTATGGCTACACCTTC
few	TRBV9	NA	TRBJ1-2	CASSPSSRGSYGYTF	TGTGCCAGCAGCCCGTCGTCTAGGGGCTCCTATGGCTACACCTTC
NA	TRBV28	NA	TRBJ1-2	CASFRDGYTF	TGTGCCAGCTTCCGGGATGGCTACACCTTC
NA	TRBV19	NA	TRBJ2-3	CASGGGLGLRTDTQYF	TGTGCCAGTGGAGGCGGGCTGGGCCTCCGCACAGATACGCAGTATTTT
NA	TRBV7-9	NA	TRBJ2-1	CASSHNREWNEQFF	TGTGCCAGCAGCCACAACAGGGAGTGGAATGAGCAGTTCTTC
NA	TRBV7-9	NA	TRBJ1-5	CASSLASFNQPQHF	TGTGCCAGCAGCTTAGCCAGTTTTAATCAGCCCCAGCATTTT
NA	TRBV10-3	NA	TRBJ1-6	CAISESTAIGSPLHF	TGTGCCATCAGTGAGTCGACAGCTATCGGTTCACCCCTCCACTTT
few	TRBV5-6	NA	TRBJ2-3	CASSLLPSRTDTQYF	TGTGCCAGCAGCTTGTTGCCTAGCCGCACAGATACGCAGTATTTT
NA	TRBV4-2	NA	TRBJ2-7	CASSQDLISGEQYF	TGTGCCAGCAGCCAAGATCTAATATCAGGCGAGCAGTACTTC
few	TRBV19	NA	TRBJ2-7	CASSMAGQGSYEQYF	TGTGCCAGTAGTATGGCGGGGCAGGGCTCCTACGAGCAGTACTTC
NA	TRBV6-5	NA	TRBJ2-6	CASSSLTELWANVLTF	TGTGCCAGCAGTTCCCTGACTGAGCTCTGGGCCAACGTCCTGACTTTC
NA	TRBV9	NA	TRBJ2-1	CASSAQGKNEQFF	TGTGCCAGCAGCGCCCAGGGGAAAAATGAGCAGTTCTTC
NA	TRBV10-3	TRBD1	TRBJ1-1	CAISNGQAPEAFF	TGTGCCATCAGCAACGGACAGGCCCCTGAAGCTTTCTTT
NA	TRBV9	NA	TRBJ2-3	CASSVGGGPDTQYF	TGTGCCAGCAGCGTAGGCGGGGGCCCAGATACGCAGTATTTT
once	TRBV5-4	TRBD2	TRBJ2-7	CASSLGSSGRFDEQYF	TGTGCCAGCAGCTTGGGGTCGAGCGGGAGGTTCGACGAGCAGTACTTC
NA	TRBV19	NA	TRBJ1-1	CASRWGVASTEAFF	TGTGCCAGTAGATGGGGGGTGGCGAGCACTGAAGCTTTCTTT
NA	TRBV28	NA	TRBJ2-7	CVKQKAAYEQYF	TGTGTCAAGCAGAAGGCGGCATACGAGCAGTACTTC
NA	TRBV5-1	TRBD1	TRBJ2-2	CASSVDRANGELFF	TGCGCCAGCAGCGTGGACAGGGCGAACGGGGAGCTGTTTTTT
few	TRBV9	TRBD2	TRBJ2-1	CASSSGGFFGNEQFF	TGTGCCAGCAGCTCGGGGGGGTTTTTTGGCAATGAGCAGTTCTTC
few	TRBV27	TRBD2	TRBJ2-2	CASSLAGGRLTGELFF	TGTGCCAGCAGTTTAGCGGGGGGGCGGCTCACCGGGGAGCTGTTTTTT
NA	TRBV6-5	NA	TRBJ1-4	CASSYSPGEGEKLFF	TGTGCCAGCAGTTACTCACCGGGGGAGGGTGAAAAACTGTTTTTT
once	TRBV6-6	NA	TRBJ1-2	CASSDLGQGYTF	TGTGCCAGCAGTGACTTAGGACAGGGCTACACCTTC
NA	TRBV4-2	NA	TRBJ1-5	CASSQDPGGMDQPQHF	TGTGCCAGCAGCCAAGACCCTGGAGGGATGGATCAGCCCCAGCATTTT
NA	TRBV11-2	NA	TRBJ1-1	CASSPRGGTEAFF	TGTGCCAGCAGCCCCAGGGGCGGCACTGAAGCTTTCTTT
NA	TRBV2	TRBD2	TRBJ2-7	CASRTSGGAYEQYF	TGTGCCAGCCGGACTAGCGGGGGGGCCTACGAGCAGTACTTC
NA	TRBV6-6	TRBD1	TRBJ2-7	CASSFQMTGGGEQYF	TGTGCCAGCAGTTTCCAAATGACAGGGGGCGGCGAGCAGTACTTC
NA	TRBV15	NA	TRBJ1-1	CATSSWGPIPEAFF	TGTGCCACCAGCTCCTGGGGGCCAATCCCTGAAGCTTTCTTT
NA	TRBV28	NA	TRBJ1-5	CASSKQGNDNQPQHF	TGTGCCAGCAGTAAACAGGGTAATGACAATCAGCCCCAGCATTTT
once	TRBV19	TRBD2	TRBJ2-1	CASLGGSNEQFF	TGTGCCAGTCTGGGGGGGAGCAATGAGCAGTTCTTC
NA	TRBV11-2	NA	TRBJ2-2	CASSTGLPLVVELFF	TGTGCCAGCAGCACGGGACTGCCCTTAGTTGTGGAGCTGTTTTTT
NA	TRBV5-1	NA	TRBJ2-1	CASSLVSRNEQFF	TGCGCCAGCAGCTTGGTGAGCAGGAATGAGCAGTTCTTC
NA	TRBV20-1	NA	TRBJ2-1	CSAGGGLGQFF	TGCAGTGCTGGGGGCGGCTTAGGGCAGTTCTTC
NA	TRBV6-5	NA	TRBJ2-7	CASSYSVDSSYEQYF	TGTGCCAGCAGTTACTCGGTCGACAGTTCCTACGAGCAGTACTTC
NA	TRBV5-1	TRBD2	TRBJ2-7	CASSLWGTSGSTNEQYF	TGCGCCAGCAGCTTGTGGGGGACTAGCGGGAGTACAAACGAGCAGTACTTC
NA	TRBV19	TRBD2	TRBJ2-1	CASREGLAGRGAYNEQFF	TGTGCCAGTAGGGAAGGACTAGCGGGAAGAGGGGCCTACAATGAGCAGTTCTTC
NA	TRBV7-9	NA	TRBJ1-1	CASTPTGTNTEAFF	TGTGCCAGCACTCCTACAGGGACGAACACTGAAGCTTTCTTT
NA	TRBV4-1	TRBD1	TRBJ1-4	CASSPGTGGFEKLFF	TGCGCCAGCAGCCCAGGGACAGGGGGCTTTGAAAAACTGTTTTTT
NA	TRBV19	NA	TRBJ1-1	CASSRGGLTEAFF	TGTGCCAGCTCACGGGGGGGGCTTACTGAAGCTTTCTTT
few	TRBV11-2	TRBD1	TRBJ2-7	CASSLTLGQGSYEQYF	TGTGCCAGCAGCTTAACCCTTGGACAGGGATCCTACGAGCAGTACTTC
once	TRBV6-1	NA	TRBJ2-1	CASSARYNEQFF	TGTGCCAGCAGTGCTAGATACAATGAGCAGTTCTTC
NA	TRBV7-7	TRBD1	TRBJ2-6	CASSLGTGDPSGANGLTF	TGTGCCAGCAGCTTGGGGACAGGGGACCCCTCTGGGGCCAACGGCCTGACTTTC
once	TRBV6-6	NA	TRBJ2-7	CASKQDGSSDEQYF	TGTGCCAGCAAGCAGGACGGGAGCAGCGACGAGCAGTACTTC
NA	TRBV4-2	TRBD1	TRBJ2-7	CASSQGDRGEQYF	TGTGCCAGCAGCCAAGGGGACAGGGGCGAGCAGTACTTC